The 29 T cell receptor beta chains reported below all come from one sample, sequenced in a study of radiotherapy plus CTLA-4 blockade in lung cancer. Some clones are missing from TCRdb's copy, which holds only in-frame ones; the method was immunoSEQ multiplex PCR. This table has 26,000 or so clones, less than 85% appearing once. The source was peripheral blood, collected from a patient treated with radiotherapy plus ipilimumab. The receptors were gathered from a human donor with non-small cell lung cancer who had stable disease on radiotherapy plus ipilimumab.

In nucleotides, the CDR3 is TGTGCCAGCAGTGAGAGAACCGCCGACAGTACGTTCCGTGAGACCCAGTACTTC. This gives the protein CASSERTADSTFRETQYF. This chain links TRBV6-1 with TRBJ2-5; TRBD1 is a possible D gene (5 bases). The CDR3 spans 18 residues. Germline V gene lookup returns CDR1 MNHNS and CDR2 SASEGT. The ends were cut back, 3 bases at V and 5 bases at J, with 25 bases in the middle.

The V call is TRBV28, the J call TRBJ2-7; unclear D gene. Germline assignment: CDR1 MDHEN and CDR2 SYDVKM. This CDR3 contains 15 residues. Trimming removed 5 bases at V and 2 bases at J, with 16 bases between. In DNA, the CDR3 is TGTGCCAGCAGTGCTAACTCCGATGCGGCCTACGAGCAGTACGTC. As protein: CASSANSDAAYEQYV.

This clone has more than one count but fewer than ten. The J gene is TRBJ2-7, the V gene TRBV5-4, with 12 bases aligning to TRBD1. Germline V gene lookup returns CDR1 SGHNT and CDR2 YYREEE (reference sequence). CDR3 length equals 15 residues. V lost 3 bases, J lost 7 bases, and 8 bases stayed unmatched. CDR3 DNA sequence: TGTGCCAGCAGCTACACCGGGACAGGGGGCCGAGAGCAGTACTTC. The encoded protein is CASSYTGTGGREQYF. Full variable domain (outside the CDR3, taken from reference TRBV5-4 and TRBJ2-7): ETGVTQSPTHLIKTRGQQVTLRCSSQSGHNTVSWYQQALGQGPQFIFQYYREEENGRGNFPPRFSGLQFPNYSSELNVNALELDDSALYLCASSYTGTGGREQYFGPGTRLTVT.

The CDR3 DNA sequence: TGTGCCAGCAGCTCCGGACAGGGGAAAGGCTACGAGCAGTACTTC. Its protein product is CASSSGQGKGYEQYF. The chain carries TRBV7-2 and TRBJ2-7; 9 positions agree with TRBD1. This CDR3 spans 15 amino acids. Per the germline V gene, CDR1 is SGHTA and CDR2 is FQGNSA. V dropped 4 bases and J dropped 3; count of bases not matched to a gene: 7.

V is TRBV6-5 and J is TRBJ2-1; D ambiguous. V shed 2 bases and J shed 7 bases, with 9 bases lying between them. Per the germline V gene, CDR1 is MNHEY and CDR2 is SVGAGI. This CDR3 has 13 residues. The CDR3: CASSYGMGNEQFF. The CDR3 coding sequence is TGTGCCAGCAGTTACGGGATGGGGAATGAGCAGTTCTTC.

This sequence joins TRBV19 and TRBJ1-2; D remains ambiguous. The germline V gene encodes CDR1 LNHDA and CDR2 SQIVND (reference sequence). CDR3 size: 15 residues. Trimming removed 5 bases at V and 6 bases at J, with 19 bases between. Here the CDR3 reads CASSSGPLLVNGYTF. The CDR3 DNA reads TGTGCCAGTAGTTCCGGGCCCCTTTTAGTGAATGGCTACACCTTC.

This clone occurred once. This chain uses TRBV27 with TRBJ1-2; 10 bases match TRBD1. This CDR3 comprises 14 residues. Per germline, CDR1 MNHEY and CDR2 SMNVEV (reference sequence). V lost 3 bases, J lost 7 bases, and 5 bases stayed unmatched. CDR3 in DNA: TGTGCCAGCAGTTTTTCGACAGGGGGCGGTGGCTACACCTTC. Translation gives CASSFSTGGGGYTF.

The chain joins TRBV13 to TRBJ1-2, with 7 bases lining up with TRBD1. The CDR3 spans 15 residues. Germline CDR1 is PRHDT and CDR2 is FYEKMQ (reference sequence). V lost 5 bases to trimming and J lost 4 bases; unmatched junction nucleotides: 10. Here the CDR3 DNA reads TGTGCCAGCAGCCCCCGGGGACAGACCCTCTATGGCTACACCTTC. This encodes CASSPRGQTLYGYTF.

This rearrangement joins TRBV28 to TRBJ1-6; possible D gene TRBD1, 5 bases. The CDR3 contains 13 residues. Germline V lookup: CDR1 MDHEN, CDR2 SYDVKM. Trimming removed 2 bases at V and 6 bases at J, with 5 bases between. The CDR3 here is CASSLDSNSPLHF. The CDR3 DNA is TGTGCCAGCAGTTTAGACAGTAATTCACCCCTCCACTTT.

The rearrangement uses TRBV14 and TRBJ1-5, with unresolved D. The V end lost 4 bases, the J end lost 9 bases, and 16 bases lay between the germline ends. The CDR3 covers 14 residues. Germline V gene lookup returns CDR1 SGHDN and CDR2 FVKESK. This chain's CDR3 is CASSRTAGLGPQHF. The CDR3 DNA reads as TGTGCCAGCAGCCGTACTGCGGGTTTAGGGCCCCAGCATTTT.

V and J are TRBV30 and TRBJ1-4; 7 bases are shared with TRBD1. CDR1 is GTSNPN and CDR2 is SVGIG in the germline V gene (reference sequence). The J segment lost 8 bases and the V segment lost 0 bases, leaving 6 bases of the junction unmatched. The CDR3 loop spans 14 amino acids. The CDR3 nucleotides are TGTGCCTGGAGTGTTCCGACAGGGAGAGAAAAACTGTTTTTT. Amino acid sequence: CAWSVPTGREKLFF.

There are a few counts of this clone. At one end, the junction sequence differs from germline, possibly due to a read error. CDR3 residues: CASSYVTGTGAYGYTF. The CDR3 DNA reads as TGTGCCAGCAGTTACGTAACCGGGACAGGGGCTTATGGCTACACCTTC. J is TRBJ1-2 and V is TRBV10-3, with 10 bases identical to TRBD1. This CDR3 spans 16 amino acids. Looked up from germline, CDR1 is ENHRY and CDR2 is SYGVKD.

J is TRBJ2-3 and V is TRBV7-8, with D perhaps TRBD2 (5 bases). The CDR3 covers 16 residues. Trimming removed 7 bases from V and 4 bases from J, with 21 bases in between. Germline CDR1 and CDR2: SGHVS and FQNEAQ. CDR3 residues: CASIQRRERLADTQYF. Written as DNA, the CDR3 is TGTGCCAGCATTCAGCGTAGGGAGCGACTTGCAGATACGCAGTATTTT.

The CDR3 loop is CASRPGGISNQPQHF. CDR3 sequence (DNA): TGTGCCAGCAGACCAGGAGGGATCAGCAATCAGCCCCAGCATTTT. The V call is TRBV6-5, the J call TRBJ1-5, with unresolved D. The CDR3 covers 15 residues. V was shortened by 6 bases and J by 1 base, with 13 bases between the two germline ends. Germline CDR1 is MNHEY and CDR2 is SVGAGI.

V usage is TRBV6-5 and J usage is TRBJ1-1; 9 bases are a match to TRBD1. CDR1 and CDR2 (germline): MNHEY, SVGAGI. V lost 4 bases, J lost 10 bases, and 16 bases stayed unmatched. This CDR3 is built from 16 residues. The CDR3 DNA reads TGTGCCAGCAGTTTCGGACAGGGGAGCATAGGTTTTGTAGCTTTCTTT. This translates into CASSFGQGSIGFVAFF.

Only one count was recorded for this clone. The gene calls are TRBV7-9 and TRBJ2-7; D unclear. The CDR3 length is 14 residues. V lost 5 bases and J 0 bases, leaving 11 bases between the germline ends. Germline V lookup: CDR1 SEHNR, CDR2 FQNEAQ (reference sequence). The CDR3 DNA follows: TGTGCCAGCAGCCTGAGTCGCAGCTCCTACGAGCAGTACGTC. It is translated as CASSLSRSSYEQYV.

The rearrangement links TRBV7-8 to TRBJ2-2; 12 nucleotides agree with TRBD2. Germline V CDR1 and CDR2: SGHVS, FQNEAQ. The CDR3 contains 16 residues. Losses at the gene ends were 4 bases for V and 7 bases for J; bases not matched to a gene: 7. The CDR3 spells CASSSLAGGQSGELFF. The DNA of the CDR3 is TGTGCCAGCAGCTCCCTAGCGGGGGGGCAGAGCGGGGAGCTGTTTTTT.

The chain employs TRBV13 and TRBJ2-1; D perhaps matches TRBD1 (5 bases). Germline lookup yields CDR1 PRHDT and CDR2 FYEKMQ (reference sequence). The CDR3 has 13 residues. The V end was cut by 6 bases, the J end by 3 bases, with 9 bases between. DNA of the CDR3: TGTGCCAGCAGGGGGCAGGGCTACAATGAGCAGTTCTTC. Protein sequence: CASRGQGYNEQFF.

This sequence joins TRBV2 and TRBJ1-2, with a possible D match to TRBD1 (6 bases). Germline V lookup: CDR1 SNHLY, CDR2 FYNNEI. V dropped 4 bases and J dropped 2 bases, with 8 bases sitting between them. The CDR3 is made up of 13 amino acids. The CDR3 bases are TGTGCCAGCAGTGTGGACAGAAACTATGGCTACACCTTC. Translation gives CASSVDRNYGYTF. Complete variable domain (other parts from reference TRBV2 and TRBJ1-2): EPEVTQTPSHQVTQMGQEVILRCVPISNHLYFYWYRQILGQKVEFLVSFYNNEISEKSEIFDDQFSVERPDGSNFTLKIRSTKLEDSAMYFCASSVDRNYGYTFGSGTRLTVV.

V is TRBV7-9 and J is TRBJ1-2, with D possibly matching TRBD1 (5 bases). Germline loops: CDR1 SEHNR, CDR2 FQNEAQ (reference sequence). Deletions cut 5 bases from V and 4 bases from J, with 20 bases between. This CDR3 spans 16 amino acids. The CDR3 reads CASSAEAGPGSYGYTF. The CDR3 region has the DNA TGTGCCAGCAGCGCAGAGGCAGGGCCGGGAAGCTATGGCTACACCTTC. The entire variable domain, with the rest obtained from reference TRBV7-9 and TRBJ1-2, is as follows: DTGVSQNPRHKITKRGQNVTFRCDPISEHNRLYWYRQTLGQGPEFLTYFQNEAQLEKSRLLSDRFSAERPKGSFSTLEIQRTEQGDSAMYLCASSAEAGPGSYGYTFGSGTRLTVV.

This clone has a single count. This chain links TRBV27 with TRBJ1-2, with 9 positions matching TRBD1. Per the germline V gene, CDR1 is MNHEY and CDR2 is SMNVEV (reference sequence). This CDR3 comprises 15 residues. J was trimmed by 5 bases and V by 4 bases; bases with no gene match: 8. The CDR3 DNA follows: TGTGCCAGCAGTTCCTCCGGACAGGGGATATATGGCTACACCTTC. Amino acids: CASSSSGQGIYGYTF.

For this clone: The sample contains more than one DNA sequence encoding this CDR3. The rearrangement links TRBV30 to TRBJ1-5; D is unresolved. Trimming left V 4 bases short and J 1 base short, with 8 bases between. The CDR3 has 13 residues. The germline gives CDR1 GTSNPN, CDR2 SVGIG (reference sequence). CDR3: CAWTLDSNQPQHF. The CDR3 DNA is TGTGCCTGGACCTTGGACAGCAATCAGCCCCAGCATTTT. Combining the CDR3 with reference TRBV30 and TRBJ1-5 gives the whole variable domain SQTIHQWPATLVQPVGSPLSLECTVEGTSNPNLYWYRQAAGRGLQLLFYSVGIGQISSEVPQNLSASRPQDRQFILSSKKLLLSDSGFYLCAWTLDSNQPQHFGDGTRLSIL.

CDR3: CASSVGQGDEKLFF. CDR3 sequence (DNA): TGTGCCAGCAGTGTGGGACAGGGAGATGAAAAACTGTTTTTT. V and J are TRBV6-6 and TRBJ1-4; 9 bases map to TRBD1. This CDR3 comprises 14 residues. Germline assignment: CDR1 MNHNY and CDR2 SVGAGI (reference sequence). V dropped 5 bases and J dropped 6; count of bases not matched to a gene: 4.

V is TRBV11-3 and J is TRBJ2-1; 7 nucleotides match TRBD2. The V segment lost 2 bases and the J segment 8 bases; nucleotides outside the gene matches: 3. This CDR3 comprises 13 residues. The germline gives CDR1 SGHNT, CDR2 YENEEA. CDR3 residues: CASSLFGGDEQFF. CDR3 in DNA: TGTGCCAGCAGCTTATTTGGGGGGGATGAGCAGTTCTTC.

The chain recombines TRBV7-9 with TRBJ1-1, with a tentative D call TRBD1 (5 bases). The CDR3 runs to 14 residues. CDR1 SEHNR and CDR2 FQNEAQ come from the germline V gene (reference sequence). Deletions cut 1 base from V and 7 bases from J, with 13 bases between. In DNA form, the CDR3 reads TGTGCCAGCAGCTTAGGGACACCGCCGTTTGAAGCTTTCTTT. Its protein is CASSLGTPPFEAFF.

The J gene is TRBJ2-1, the V gene TRBV6-5; no firm D call. The CDR3 length is 14 residues. CDR1 MNHEY and CDR2 SVGAGI come from the germline V gene. The V and J ends lost 5 bases and 3 bases respectively, with 11 bases between them. CDR3 DNA: TGTGCCAGCAGTACCCAGGACGGCTACAATGAGCAGTTCTTC. Its translation: CASSTQDGYNEQFF.

The chain combines TRBV5-1 with TRBJ2-7; a possible D gene is TRBD2 (6 bases). V lost 4 bases to trimming and J lost 3 bases, with 14 bases between them. The CDR3 consists of 14 residues. Germline CDR1 and CDR2: SGHRS and YFSETQ. In DNA, the CDR3 is TGCGCCAGCAGCCGCGGCGGGACGAACTACGAGCAGTACTTC. It specifies CASSRGGTNYEQYF.

The V call is TRBV7-2, the J call TRBJ1-1; the match to TRBD1 covers 10 bases. Germline CDR1 and CDR2: SGHTA and FQGNSA. The V gene end was trimmed by 4 bases and the J gene end by 6 bases; junction bases not matched to a gene: 5. This CDR3 contains 14 residues. The CDR3 sequence: CASSWRQGAAEAFF. DNA of the CDR3: TGTGCCAGCAGCTGGAGACAGGGGGCAGCTGAAGCTTTCTTT.

In this sample, this clone turned up a few times. The V and J genes are TRBV5-8 and TRBJ1-1, with 12 bases fitting TRBD1. Trimming took 4 bases from V and 11 from J; bases not matched to a gene: 9. Germline V gene lookup returns CDR1 SGHTS and CDR2 YDEGEE. The CDR3 has 14 residues. The CDR3 DNA reads TGTGCCAGCAGCCGGCTGCAGGGACAGGGGGCTGCTTTCTTT. This codes for CASSRLQGQGAAFF.